The TCR beta chain described here comes from a study of human T cells and chemical hapten exposure. Background on the study: Chiefly female patients presented with alopecia areata, totalis or universalis. Small differences in pooled library volume mainly drove the variation in TCR yields per sample.

This CDR3 is built from 16 residues. From germline, CDR1 is MGHRA and CDR2 YSYEKL. MiXCR, run by TCRdb on the RACE reads, gives a single entry per CDR3 protein. The sample lists about 120,000 distinct CDR3 sequences; about an eighth were seen once. Time point: patch test 1, 2 weeks after DPC sensitization. The treatment here: therapeutic diphenylcyclopropenone sensitization with weekly scalp DPC. With regard to this clonotype: Germline is not matched at one junction end, which may reflect a read error.

The sequencing used whole blood, collected in connection with sensitization to the hapten diphenylcyclopropenone (DPC). This TCR was sampled from a woman between 50 and 59 years old with alopecia areata. Some clones in this sample may be carry-over from other donors' samples. This chain connects TRBV4-1 to TRBJ2-1; 10 positions match TRBD2. The CDR3: CASSEDWTSGYNEQFF. CDR3 nucleotides: TGCGCCAGCAGCGAAGACTGGACTAGCGGTTACAATGAGCAGTTCTTC.